This TCR beta chain was obtained from a study of T cell changes during pregnancy in multiple sclerosis. The CDR3 has 18 residues. CDR1 and CDR2 (germline): SEHNR, FQNEAQ (reference sequence). With V trimmed by 3 bases and J by 7 bases, 12 bases remained unmatched. The data were produced by immunoSEQ multiplex PCR, yet TCRdb's version contains in-frame clones alone and is incomplete. The sample records tens of thousands of clones, around 89% being singletons. V gene TRBV7-9 combines with J gene TRBJ2-1; TRBD2 matches at 13 bases. The clonotype originates from a female donor in good health, enrolled as a control in a pregnancy study. The specimen was peripheral blood, collected in the first trimester of pregnancy. The DNA for the CDR3 is TGTGCCAGCAGCTTCCGACTAGCGGGAGGCCCAGGGGGAAATGAGCAGTTCTTC. Its translation is CASSFRLAGGPGGNEQFF.